The sequence of this TCR beta chain was determined in a study of shared clonotypes between healthy human individuals. About this clone itself: Its target is unknown.

General study results and limits: The study generally estimated greater richness for naive than memory subsets. Against clonotypes common to all four donors, non-shared ones had lower generation probabilities.

The CDR3 loop spans 17 amino acids. Germline V gives CDR1 SGHDN, CDR2 FVKESK. The V gene end was trimmed by 0 bases and the J gene end by 4 bases; junction bases not matched to a gene: 7. Repertoires were generated with immunoSEQ multiplex PCR, while TCRdb's copy carries only in-frame clones and drops some. In the table there are over 2 million clones, roughly 92% of which are singletons. The rearrangement uses TRBV14 and TRBJ1-4, with 8 bases matching TRBD1. This TCR was sampled from a man between 18 and 29 years old in good health. Some clones in this sample may be carry-over from other donors' samples. Sequenced input: naive CD4+ T cells from PBMCs. Subset noted: CD45RA+ positively selected. CDR3 region: CASSQDLGTGGNEKLFF. DNA of the CDR3: TGTGCCAGCAGCCAAGATCTAGGGACAGGAGGTAATGAAAAACTGTTTTTT. Full variable domain (remainder filled in from reference TRBV14 and TRBJ1-4): EAGVTQFPSHSVIEKGQTVTLRCDPISGHDNLYWYRRVMGKEIKFLLHFVKESKQDESGMPNNRFLAERTGGTYSTLKVQPAELEDSGVYFCASSQDLGTGGNEKLFFGSGTQLSVL.